This TCR beta chain is from a study of T cells in localized non-small cell lung cancer. This clone came up a few times. Its target is not known. Sequencing was performed with immunoSEQ multiplex PCR; in TCRdb, only in-frame clones are kept and a portion is missing. This sample has about 75,000 clones, with 80% found just once. Germline lookup yields CDR1 MGHRA and CDR2 YSYEKL. The V end was cut by 1 base, the J end by 0 bases, with 13 bases between. The CDR3 contains 16 residues. Overall study results and limits: Blood T cell density predicted longer survival; adjacent-lung clonality, shorter. Measurement of T cell clonality placed uninvolved adjacent lung highest, above the level in tumor.

The chain joins TRBV4-1 to TRBJ2-7; D uncertain. The material was peripheral blood, obtained before any cancer treatment. The receptor was derived from a female donor of 60 years or more with stage I lung adenocarcinoma. The CDR3 is CASSQAQRRNSYEQYF. The CDR3 DNA is TGCGCCAGCAGCCAAGCTCAACGTCGGAACTCCTACGAGCAGTACTTC.